This TCR beta chain was recorded in a study of naive and memory T cell subsets. The CDR3 is 13 residues long. The V and J ends lost 0 bases and 7 bases, in that order; junction bases with no gene match: 1. Germline-derived CDR1 and CDR2 are MNHNY and SVGAGI (reference sequence). Sample treatment: skin biopsy from PPD injection site in Mantoux-positive individual. TCR cDNA received a 3' ligated oligonucleotide that carried a UMI. Individuals with a positive Mantoux test gave biopsies from PPD-injected skin. Ligated cDNA underwent four rounds of PCR with nested alpha and beta constant region primers and SP2. One entry per CDR3 protein results from TCRdb running MiXCR on the UMI-ligation and nested PCR reads. This table has tens of thousands of distinct CDR3 sequences, under 8.5% appearing once.

The receptor comes from an adult in good health. This chain links TRBV6-6 with TRBJ2-7; TRBD2 aligns across 9 bases. The sample here was skin, taken from a tuberculin skin test site. The CDR3 bases are TGTGCCAGCAGTTACTCGAGCGGGGGGGAGCAGTACTTC. This translates into CASSYSSGGEQYF.